This T cell receptor (beta chain) emerged from a study of CD8 T cells in ankylosing spondylitis. MiXCR, run by TCRdb on the 5' RACE reads, gives a single entry per CDR3 protein. The sample records 200,000 to 250,000 distinct CDR3 sequences, over 9.5% being singletons. Trimming took 8 bases from V and 1 from J, leaving 13 bases between them. The CDR3 covers 14 residues. The V gene's germline CDR1 is KGHDR and CDR2 SFDVKD. The sequenced sample consisted of blood, either unsorted or a sorted T cell fraction (not recorded which). This TCR derives from a male donor with ankylosing spondylitis or in good health (not recorded which). The V call is TRBV24-1, the J call TRBJ1-1; D perhaps matches TRBD1 (5 bases). The DNA of the CDR3 is TGTGCCACCACCCGGGACGGAGAGAACACTGAAGCTTTCTTT. Protein: CATTRDGENTEAFF.